This entry lists 10 T cell receptor beta chains sequenced from one sample in a study of blood T cell repertoires in COVID-19. The protocol was immunoSEQ multiplex PCR, while the TCRdb copy is restricted to in-frame clones and leaves out a portion. The sample has 400,000 to 500,000 clones; roughly 84% are singletons. Source material: PBMCs or T cells enriched from blood (not recorded which). Receptors originate from a woman between 18 and 30 years old who had been exposed to COVID-19.

V usage is TRBV11-2 and J usage is TRBJ2-1, with D maybe TRBD2 (5 bases). The CDR3 has 15 residues. The germline gives CDR1 SGHAT, CDR2 FQNNGV. With 5 bases removed from V and 0 bases from J, the gap between germline ends came to 11 bases. The CDR3 DNA reads as TGTGCCAGCAGCCCACTAGGTAACTCCTACAATGAGCAGTTCTTC. Translating it yields CASSPLGNSYNEQFF.

V usage is TRBV18 and J usage is TRBJ2-7; 15 nucleotides align to TRBD2. V shed 4 bases and J 0 bases; nucleotides not matched to a gene: 4. The germline V gene encodes CDR1 KGHSH and CDR2 LQKENI. This CDR3 is 17 amino acids long. CDR3 region: CASSLGLAGGPSYEQYF. Here the CDR3 DNA reads TGTGCCAGCTCACTCGGACTAGCGGGAGGGCCCTCCTACGAGCAGTACTTC.

The J gene is TRBJ2-3, the V gene TRBV6-4; TRBD2 is a possible D gene (5 bases). The germline V gene has CDR1 MRHNA and CDR2 SNTAGT. The CDR3 sequence is 16 residues long. Trimming pared 1 base from V and 0 bases from J, leaving 11 bases between. CDR3 in amino acids: CASSDYGGPSTDTQYF. The CDR3 nucleotides read TGTGCCAGCAGTGACTACGGCGGGCCTAGCACAGATACGCAGTATTTT.

This clone was counted a single time. The chain carries TRBV3-1 (or the pseudogene TRBV3-2) and TRBJ2-7; possibly TRBD1 for D (5 bases). V was trimmed by 3 bases and J by 4 bases, leaving 13 bases between them. The CDR3 is 14 residues long. CDR1 and CDR2 (germline): LGHDT, YNNKEL (reference sequence). CDR3 bases: TGTGCCAGCAGCCACACACGGACATCTTACGAGCAGTACTTC. Translating it yields CASSHTRTSYEQYF.

The V call is TRBV18, the J call TRBJ1-1, with 11 bases fitting TRBD1. The CDR3 consists of 14 residues. The V gene's germline CDR1 is KGHSH and CDR2 LQKENI. J was trimmed by 11 bases and V by 3 bases; bases with no gene match: 8. The CDR3 DNA sequence: TGTGCCAGCTCACCTCCTCTGGGGACAGGGGGGGCTTTCTTT. Residues: CASSPPLGTGGAFF.

The V gene is TRBV27, the J gene TRBJ2-1; the D gene is possibly TRBD2 (5 bases). The CDR3 runs 14 residues. Germline lookup yields CDR1 MNHEY and CDR2 SMNVEV (reference sequence). The V end was cut by 5 bases, the J end by 2 bases, with 10 bases between. In DNA, the CDR3 is TGTGCCAGCAGTGCTAGCAGGACCTACAATGAGCAGTTCTTC. Encoded protein: CASSASRTYNEQFF.

The chain has TRBV5-4 and TRBJ2-6, with D perhaps matching TRBD2 (6 bases). Germline V gene lookup returns CDR1 SGHNT and CDR2 YYREEE (reference sequence). The ends were cut back, 4 bases at V and 2 bases at J, with 13 bases in the middle. This CDR3 spans 16 amino acids. This CDR3 is CASSPGGGTGANVLTF. The CDR3 region has the DNA TGTGCCAGCAGCCCCGGTGGGGGGACTGGGGCCAACGTCCTGACTTTC. Full variable domain (remainder filled in from reference TRBV5-4 and TRBJ2-6): ETGVTQSPTHLIKTRGQQVTLRCSSQSGHNTVSWYQQALGQGPQFIFQYYREEENGRGNFPPRFSGLQFPNYSSELNVNALELDDSALYLCASSPGGGTGANVLTFGAGSRLTVL.

CDR3 sequence: CSVEDRGLAGVLAKNIQYF. In DNA, the CDR3 is TGCAGCGTTGAAGATAGGGGACTAGCGGGAGTGCTAGCCAAAAACATTCAGTACTTC. This chain links TRBV29-1 with TRBJ2-4; 14 bases line up with TRBD2. The length of the CDR3 is 19 residues. Germline V lookup: CDR1 SQVTM, CDR2 ANQGSEA. V lost 0 bases, J lost 0 bases, and 7 bases stayed unmatched.

The chain combines TRBV3-1 (or the pseudogene TRBV3-2) with TRBJ1-1, with D maybe TRBD1 (6 bases). Germline CDR1 reads LGHDT; CDR2 reads YNNKEL (reference sequence). This CDR3 has 15 residues. V lost 0 bases to trimming and J lost 3 bases, with 11 bases between them. CDR3 sequence reads: CASSQERGGDTEAFF. The CDR3 region has the DNA TGTGCCAGCAGCCAAGAGAGAGGGGGTGACACTGAAGCTTTCTTT.

The count of this clone is one. The V call is TRBV2, the J call TRBJ2-1; D is unresolved. Trimming pared 6 bases from V and 9 bases from J, leaving 18 bases between. The germline V gene encodes CDR1 SNHLY and CDR2 FYNNEI. The CDR3 runs 14 residues. This CDR3 reads CASRAARGDGEQFF. The CDR3 DNA sequence: TGTGCCAGCAGGGCCGCCCGAGGCGACGGTGAGCAGTTCTTC.